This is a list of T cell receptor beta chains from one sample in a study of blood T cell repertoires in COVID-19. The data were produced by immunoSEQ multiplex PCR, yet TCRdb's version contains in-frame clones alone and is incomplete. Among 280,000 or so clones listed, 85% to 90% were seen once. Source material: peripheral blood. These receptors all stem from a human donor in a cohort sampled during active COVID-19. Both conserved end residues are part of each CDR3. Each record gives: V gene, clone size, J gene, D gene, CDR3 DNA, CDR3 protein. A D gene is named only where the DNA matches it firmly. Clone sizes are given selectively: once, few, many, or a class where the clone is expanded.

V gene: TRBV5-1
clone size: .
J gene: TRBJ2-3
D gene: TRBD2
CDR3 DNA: TGCGCCAGCAGCCCGGCTAGCGGGAGAAACACAGATACGCAGTATTTT
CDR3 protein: CASSPASGRNTDTQYF

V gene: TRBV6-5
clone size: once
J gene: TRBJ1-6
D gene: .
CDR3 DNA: TGTGCCAGCCAGAAAGAGGCTAGGGGTTCACCCCTCCACTTT
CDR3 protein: CASQKEARGSPLHF

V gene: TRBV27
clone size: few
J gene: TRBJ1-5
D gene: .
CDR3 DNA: TGTGCCAGCAGGAAACAGGACAATCAGCCCCAGCATTTT
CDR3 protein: CASRKQDNQPQHF

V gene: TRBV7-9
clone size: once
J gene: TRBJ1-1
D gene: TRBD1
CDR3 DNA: TGTGCCAGCTGGGACAGGGGGTTTAGTAGTGAAGCTTTCTTT
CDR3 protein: CASWDRGFSSEAFF

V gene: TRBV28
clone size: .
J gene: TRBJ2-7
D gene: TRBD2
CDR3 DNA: TGTGCCAGCAGTTTACCGAGCGGGAGAAACTACGAGCAGTACTTC
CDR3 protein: CASSLPSGRNYEQYF

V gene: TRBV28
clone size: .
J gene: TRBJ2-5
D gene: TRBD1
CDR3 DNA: TGTGCCAGCAGCCCCTGGACAGGGGGCCAAGAGACCCAGTACTTC
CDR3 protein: CASSPWTGGQETQYF

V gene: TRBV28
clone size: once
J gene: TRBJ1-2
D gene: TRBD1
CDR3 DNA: TGTGCCAGCAGTTTAACAGGGGGCGATGGCTACACCTTC
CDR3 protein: CASSLTGGDGYTF

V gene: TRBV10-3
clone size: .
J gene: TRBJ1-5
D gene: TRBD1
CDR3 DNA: TGTGCCATCAGTGGGGGCAGGGGGCAGGGTCAGCCCCAGCATTTT
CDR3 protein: CAISGGRGQGQPQHF

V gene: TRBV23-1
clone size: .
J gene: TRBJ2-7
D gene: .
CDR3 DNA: TGCGCCAGCAGTCACCGACGCCCTACTGACAGAGCCTACGAGCAGTACTTC
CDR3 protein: CASSHRRPTDRAYEQYF

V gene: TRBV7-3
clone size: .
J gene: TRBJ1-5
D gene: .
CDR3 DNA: TGTGCCAGCAGCCATAGGAGGGGAGATCAGCCCCAGCATTTT
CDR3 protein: CASSHRRGDQPQHF

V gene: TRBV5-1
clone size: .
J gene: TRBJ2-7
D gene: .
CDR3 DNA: TGCGCCAGCAGCTTTGAGAGACTGAAAGTTGGGGAGCAGTACTTC
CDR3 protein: CASSFERLKVGEQYF

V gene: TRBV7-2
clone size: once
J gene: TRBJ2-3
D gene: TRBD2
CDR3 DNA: TGTGCCAGCAGCTCTTCCAGCGGGAGGCTCACAGATACGCAGTATTTT
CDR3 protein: CASSSSSGRLTDTQYF

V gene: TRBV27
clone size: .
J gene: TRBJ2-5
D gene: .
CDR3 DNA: TGTGCCAGCAGTTTACAAGGACATTTAGCTGAGACCCAGTACTTC
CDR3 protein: CASSLQGHLAETQYF

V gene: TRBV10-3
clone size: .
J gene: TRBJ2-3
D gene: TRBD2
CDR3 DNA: TGTGCCATCAGGGCTAGCGGGAGAGGCGCAGATACGCAGTATTTT
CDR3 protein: CAIRASGRGADTQYF

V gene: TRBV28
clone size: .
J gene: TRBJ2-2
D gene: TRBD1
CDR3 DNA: TGTGCGTCTGGGGCCGGGACAGCTAACACCGGGGAGCTGTTTTTT
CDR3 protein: CASGAGTANTGELFF

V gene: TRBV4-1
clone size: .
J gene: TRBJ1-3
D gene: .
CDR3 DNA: TGCGCCAGCAGCCAAGCAGGAAACACCATATATTTT
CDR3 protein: CASSQAGNTIYF

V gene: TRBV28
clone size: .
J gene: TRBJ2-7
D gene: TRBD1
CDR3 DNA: TGTGCCAGCAGCCGCCGGGACAGGGAGAGGTACGAGCAGTACTTC
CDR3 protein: CASSRRDRERYEQYF

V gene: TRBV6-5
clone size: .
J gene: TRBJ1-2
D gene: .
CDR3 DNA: TGTGCCAGCAGTAAGGGGCTGAGAGCGCGGGGCTACACCTTC
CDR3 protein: CASSKGLRARGYTF

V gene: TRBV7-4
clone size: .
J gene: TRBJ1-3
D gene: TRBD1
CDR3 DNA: TGTGCCAGCAGCCCTCCGGGACAGATCTCTGGAAACACCATATATTTT
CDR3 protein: CASSPPGQISGNTIYF

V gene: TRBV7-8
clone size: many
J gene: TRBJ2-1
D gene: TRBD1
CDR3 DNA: TGTGCCAGCAGCTTAGCGGACAGGGGTGTTTTTGAGCAGTTCTTC
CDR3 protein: CASSLADRGVFEQFF

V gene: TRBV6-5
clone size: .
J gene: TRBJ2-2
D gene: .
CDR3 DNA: TGTGCCAGCAGGAGGGACTTGGCGAACACCGGGGAGCTGTTTTTT
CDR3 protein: CASRRDLANTGELFF

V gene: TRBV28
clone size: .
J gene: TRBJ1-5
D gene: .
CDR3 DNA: TGTGCCAGCAGTTTCAGTTCTCAGGGTTCGAATCAGCCCCAGCATTTT
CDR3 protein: CASSFSSQGSNQPQHF

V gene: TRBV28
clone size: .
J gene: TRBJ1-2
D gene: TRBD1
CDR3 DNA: TGTGCCAGCAGTTCTCCTGCGACAGGGGGGAGGCATGGCTACACCTTC
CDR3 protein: CASSSPATGGRHGYTF

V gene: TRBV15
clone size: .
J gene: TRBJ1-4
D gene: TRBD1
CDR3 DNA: TGTGCCACCAGCAGAAATCCGGGACAGGGACCTGAAAAACTGTTTTTT
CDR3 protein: CATSRNPGQGPEKLFF

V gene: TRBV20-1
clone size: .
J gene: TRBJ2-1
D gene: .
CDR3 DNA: TGCAGTGCTCAATACAATGAGCAGTTCTTC
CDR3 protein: CSAQYNEQFF

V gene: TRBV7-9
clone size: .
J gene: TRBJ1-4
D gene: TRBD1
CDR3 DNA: TGTGCCAGCAGCCTAACGTCGGGACAGGGGAATGAAAAACTGTTTTTT
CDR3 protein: CASSLTSGQGNEKLFF

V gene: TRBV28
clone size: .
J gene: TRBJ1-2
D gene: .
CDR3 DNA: TGTGCCAGCAGCGCGAATTACGGGGGTCACTATGGCTACACCTTC
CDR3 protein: CASSANYGGHYGYTF

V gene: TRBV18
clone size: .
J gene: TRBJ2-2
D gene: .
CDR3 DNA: TGTGCCAGCTCACCAAAACTGACTAACACCGGGGAGCTGTTTTTT
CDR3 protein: CASSPKLTNTGELFF

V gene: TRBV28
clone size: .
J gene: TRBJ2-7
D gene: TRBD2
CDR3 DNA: TGTGCCAGCAGTCGTAGCGGGGTGGAAACCTACGAGCAGTACTTC
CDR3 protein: CASSRSGVETYEQYF

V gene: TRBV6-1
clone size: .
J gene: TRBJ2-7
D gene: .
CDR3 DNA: TGTGCCAGCAGTGAAGTATTGGCTGGCGAGCAGTACTTC
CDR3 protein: CASSEVLAGEQYF

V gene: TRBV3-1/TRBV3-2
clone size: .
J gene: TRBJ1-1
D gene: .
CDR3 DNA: TGTGCCAGCAGCCAAGTTACAGGCAGCACTGAAGCTTTCTTT
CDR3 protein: CASSQVTGSTEAFF

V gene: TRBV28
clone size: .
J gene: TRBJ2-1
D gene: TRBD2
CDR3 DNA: TGTGCCAGCAGTTCCCCTAGCGGAAGGGAGCAGTTCTTC
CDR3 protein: CASSSPSGREQFF

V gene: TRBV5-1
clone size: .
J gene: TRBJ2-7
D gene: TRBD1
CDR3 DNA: TGCGCCAGCAGCTCGGGACAGGGCCCCTACGAGCAGTACTTC
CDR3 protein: CASSSGQGPYEQYF

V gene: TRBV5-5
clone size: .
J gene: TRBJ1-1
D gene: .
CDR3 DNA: TGTGCCAGCAGCTTGATAACAGACCACACTGAAGCTTTCTTT
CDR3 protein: CASSLITDHTEAFF

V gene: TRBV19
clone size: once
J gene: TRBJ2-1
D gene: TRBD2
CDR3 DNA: TGTGCCAGTAGTAGTAGCGGGAGTGTTAATGAGCAGTTCTTC
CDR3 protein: CASSSSGSVNEQFF

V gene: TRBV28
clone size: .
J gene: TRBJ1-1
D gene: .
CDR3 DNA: TGTGCCAGCAGATTGACTGTAGGGGTGACTGAAGCTTTCTTT
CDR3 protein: CASRLTVGVTEAFF

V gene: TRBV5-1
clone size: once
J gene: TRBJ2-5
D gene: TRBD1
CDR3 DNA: TGCGCCAGCAGCTTGGGGACAGGGGCTCAAGAGACCCAGTACTTC
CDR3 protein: CASSLGTGAQETQYF

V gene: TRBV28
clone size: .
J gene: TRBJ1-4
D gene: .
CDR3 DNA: TGTGCCAGCAGTTTTAGGGGAGGGGGGTATGAAAAACTGTTTTTT
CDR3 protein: CASSFRGGGYEKLFF

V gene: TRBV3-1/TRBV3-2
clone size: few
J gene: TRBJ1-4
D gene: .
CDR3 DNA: TGTGCCAGCAGCCTCGTGGGAGAACGGGATGAAAAACTGTTTTTT
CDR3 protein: CASSLVGERDEKLFF

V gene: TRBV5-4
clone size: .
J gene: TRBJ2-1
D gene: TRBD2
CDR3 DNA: TGTGCCAGCAGCATACTTTCATTCCGGGAGGGTCGAAACAATGAGCAGTTCTTC
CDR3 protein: CASSILSFREGRNNEQFF

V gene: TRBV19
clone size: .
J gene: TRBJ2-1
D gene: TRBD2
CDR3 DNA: TGTGCCAGTAGTTGGTCAGGGAGGCTAGCGGGACAGCACAATGAGCAGTTCTTC
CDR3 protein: CASSWSGRLAGQHNEQFF

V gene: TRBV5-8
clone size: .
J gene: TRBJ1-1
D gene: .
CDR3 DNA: TGTGCCAGCAGCTTTAGTTATGAAGCTTTCTTT
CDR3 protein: CASSFSYEAFF

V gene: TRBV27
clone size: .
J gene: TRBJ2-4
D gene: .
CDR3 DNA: TGTGCCAGCAGTTTCCTGGGGCTGGCCAAAAACATTCAGTACTTC
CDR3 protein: CASSFLGLAKNIQYF

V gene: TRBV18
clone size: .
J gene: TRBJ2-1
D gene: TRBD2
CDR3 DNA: TGTGCCAGCTCTCCCGGGACTAGCACTAATGAGCAGTTCTTC
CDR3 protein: CASSPGTSTNEQFF

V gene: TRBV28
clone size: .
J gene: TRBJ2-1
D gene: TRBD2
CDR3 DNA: TGTGCCAGCAAAGGGACTAGCGGGATAATTGAGCAGTTCTTC
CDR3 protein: CASKGTSGIIEQFF

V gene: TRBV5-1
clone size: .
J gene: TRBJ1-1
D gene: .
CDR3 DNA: TGCGCCAGCAGCTTCCAAGGACAGACGAACACTGAAGCTTTCTTT
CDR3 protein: CASSFQGQTNTEAFF